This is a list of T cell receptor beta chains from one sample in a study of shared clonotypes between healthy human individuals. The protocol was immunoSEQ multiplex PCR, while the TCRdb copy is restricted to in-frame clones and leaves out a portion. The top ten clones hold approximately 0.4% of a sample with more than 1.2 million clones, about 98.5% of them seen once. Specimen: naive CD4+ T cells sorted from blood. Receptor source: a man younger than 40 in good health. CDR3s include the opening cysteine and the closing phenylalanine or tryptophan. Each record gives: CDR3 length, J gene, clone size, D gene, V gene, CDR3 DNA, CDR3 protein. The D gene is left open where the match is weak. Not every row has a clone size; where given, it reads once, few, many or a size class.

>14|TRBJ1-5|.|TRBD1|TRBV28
TGTGCCAGCAGTCTCGACAGGGGTAATCAGCCCCAGCATTTT
CASSLDRGNQPQHF
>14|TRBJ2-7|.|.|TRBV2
TGTGCCAGCAGTGTGGAGAGTCCTACATACGAGCAGTACTTC
CASSVESPTYEQYF
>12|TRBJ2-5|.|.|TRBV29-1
TGCAGCGTCCAACGGGGTCAAGAGACCCAGTACTTC
CSVQRGQETQYF
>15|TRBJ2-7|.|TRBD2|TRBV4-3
TGCGCCAGCAGCCGCTCGCGGGAGGCCTTCAACGAGCAGTACTTC
CASSRSREAFNEQYF
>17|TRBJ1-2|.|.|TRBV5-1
TGCGCCAGCAGCGAGCTCGCATCCCCGATCCCCAACTATGGCTACACCTTC
CASSELASPIPNYGYTF
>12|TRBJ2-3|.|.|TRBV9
TGTGCCAGCAGCGTAGGGATGGATACGCAGTATTTT
CASSVGMDTQYF
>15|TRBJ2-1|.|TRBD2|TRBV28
TGTGCCAGCAGTTCAATAAGCGGGACCTACAATGAGCAGTTCTTC
CASSSISGTYNEQFF
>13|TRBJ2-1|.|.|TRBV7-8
TGTGCCAGCAGCAACCAAATAAACAATGAGCAGTTCTTC
CASSNQINNEQFF
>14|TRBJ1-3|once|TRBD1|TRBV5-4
TGTGCCAGCAGCGACAGGGGGCCCGGAAACACCATATATTTT
CASSDRGPGNTIYF
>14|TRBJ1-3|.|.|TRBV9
TGTGCCAGCAGCATGACAACCTCTGGAAACACCATATATTTT
CASSMTTSGNTIYF
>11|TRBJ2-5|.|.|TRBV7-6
TGTGCCAGCAGCTTTACCGAGACCCAGTACTTC
CASSFTETQYF
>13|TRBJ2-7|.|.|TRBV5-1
TGCGCCAGCAGCTTGGGACAGGTCTACGAGCAGTACTTC
CASSLGQVYEQYF
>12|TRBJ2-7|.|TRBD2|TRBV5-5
TGTGCCGGGGGACTAGCCTACTACGAGCAGTACTTC
CAGGLAYYEQYF
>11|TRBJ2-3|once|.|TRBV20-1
TGCAGTGCTGGGTATACAGATACGCAGTATTTT
CSAGYTDTQYF
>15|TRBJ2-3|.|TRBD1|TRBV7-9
TGTGCCAGCAACGACCCCAGGGGGAGTTCAGATACGCAGTATTTT
CASNDPRGSSDTQYF
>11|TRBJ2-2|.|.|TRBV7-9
TGTGCCAGCAGCTTGAACGGGGAGCTGTTTTTT
CASSLNGELFF
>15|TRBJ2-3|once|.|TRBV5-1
TGCGCCAGCAGCTTGGGCAGAACTAGCACAGATACGCAGTATTTT
CASSLGRTSTDTQYF
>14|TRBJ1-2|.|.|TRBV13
TGTGCCAGCAGCCCGGCGTGGGGTCGCTATGGCTACACCTTC
CASSPAWGRYGYTF
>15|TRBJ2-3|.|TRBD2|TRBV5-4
TGTGCCAGCAGGTGGACTAGCGGTCCCACAGATACGCAGTATTTT
CASRWTSGPTDTQYF
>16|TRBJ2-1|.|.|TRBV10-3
TGTGCCATCAGTGACGAAGGGAGTCAGTCCTACAATGAGCAGTTCTTC
CAISDEGSQSYNEQFF
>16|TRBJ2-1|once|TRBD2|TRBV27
TGTGCCAGCAGTGGATGGGCCGGGAGGTCCTACAATGAGCAGTTCTTC
CASSGWAGRSYNEQFF
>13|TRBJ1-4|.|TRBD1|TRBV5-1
TGCGCCAGCAGCTTGGGACAGGGAGGAAAACTGTTTTTT
CASSLGQGGKLFF
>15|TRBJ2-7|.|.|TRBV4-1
TGCGCCAGCAGCCAATTTAAGGAGGTTACCTACGAGCAGTACTTC
CASSQFKEVTYEQYF
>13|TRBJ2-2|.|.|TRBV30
TGTGCCTGGAGTGTAATGGACCCCGGGGAGCTGTTTTTT
CAWSVMDPGELFF
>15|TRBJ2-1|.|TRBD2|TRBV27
TGTGCCAGCAGTTTGGGACTAGCGGGAGGGGGTGAGCAGTTCTTC
CASSLGLAGGGEQFF
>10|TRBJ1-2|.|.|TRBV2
TGTGCCAGCAACAACTATGGCTACACCTTC
CASNNYGYTF
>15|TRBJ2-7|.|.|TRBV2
TGTGCCAGCAGTTCTCGGAAGACTCTCCGGGGGGAGCAGTACTTC
CASSSRKTLRGEQYF
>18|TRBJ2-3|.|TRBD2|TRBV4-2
TGTGCCAGCAGCCAATACACTAGCGGGAGGGTCCTTGGAGATACGCAGTATTTT
CASSQYTSGRVLGDTQYF
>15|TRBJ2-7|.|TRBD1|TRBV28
TGTGCCAGCAGCCGTACAGGGGGCGCATCCTACGAGCAGTACTTC
CASSRTGGASYEQYF
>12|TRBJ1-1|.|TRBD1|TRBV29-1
TGCAGCGCGGACAGGTGGATGACTGAAGCTTTCTTT
CSADRWMTEAFF
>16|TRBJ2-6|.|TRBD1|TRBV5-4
TGTGCCAGCAGCCCGGGACAGGCTCCTGGGGCCAACGTCCTGACTTTC
CASSPGQAPGANVLTF
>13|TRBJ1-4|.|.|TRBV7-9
TGTGCCAGCAGAGGGCAGGATAATGAAAAACTGTTTTTT
CASRGQDNEKLFF
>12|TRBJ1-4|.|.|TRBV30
TGTGCCTGGAGTTTGGGGTATGAAAAACTGTTTTTT
CAWSLGYEKLFF
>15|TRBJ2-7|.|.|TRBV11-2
TGTGCCAGCAGCTTAGATAATCACAGAACCTACGAGCAGTACTTC
CASSLDNHRTYEQYF
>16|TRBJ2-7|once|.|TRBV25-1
TGTGCCAGCAGTGAATATAAGGGTACCAGCTCCTACGAGCAGTACTTC
CASSEYKGTSSYEQYF
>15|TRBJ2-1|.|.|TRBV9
TGTGCCAGCAGCGCCGGGACATTCTCCTACAATGAGCAGTTCTTC
CASSAGTFSYNEQFF
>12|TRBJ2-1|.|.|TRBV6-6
TGTGCCTCCTCGTGGGACTACAATGAGCAGTTCTTC
CASSWDYNEQFF
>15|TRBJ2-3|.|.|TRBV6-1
TGTGCCAGCAGTGAAGTCTGGGCGGGCACAGATACGCAGTATTTT
CASSEVWAGTDTQYF
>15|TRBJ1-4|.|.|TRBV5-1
TGCGCCAGCAGCCAAACCGGGACTGAGAATGAAAAACTGTTTTTT
CASSQTGTENEKLFF
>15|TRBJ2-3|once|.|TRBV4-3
TGCGCCAGCAGCCAGGAGGGGGGTAGCACAGATACGCAGTATTTT
CASSQEGGSTDTQYF
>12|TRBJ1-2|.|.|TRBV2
TGTGCCAGCAGTGAACAGCACTATGGCTACACCTTC
CASSEQHYGYTF
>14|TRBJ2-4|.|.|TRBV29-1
TGCAGCGTTGCGGGACATTTAGCCAAAAACATTCAGTACTTC
CSVAGHLAKNIQYF
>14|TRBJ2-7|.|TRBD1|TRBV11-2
TGTGCCAGCAGCTTCGGGACAGCCGTATACGAGCAGTACTTC
CASSFGTAVYEQYF
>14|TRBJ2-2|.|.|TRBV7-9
TGTGCCAGCAGCTTCGCAGGGGCGACCGGGGAGCTGTTTTTT
CASSFAGATGELFF
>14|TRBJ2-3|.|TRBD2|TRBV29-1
TGCAGCGGAGGGACTAGCGGGACCACAGATACGCAGTATTTT
CSGGTSGTTDTQYF